This T cell receptor (beta chain) was obtained from a study of CD8 T cells in ankylosing spondylitis. In its sample, this clonotype was seen a few times. The target antigen is unknown. Construction of TCR beta libraries was performed using quantitative 5'-RACE with molecular barcodes. TCRdb independently ran MiXCR on the 5' RACE reads; one entry per CDR3 protein. The sample shows 230,000 or so distinct CDR3 sequences, over 15% of them seen only once. CDR3 length: 14 residues. CDR1 is MNHEY, CDR2 SVGAGI, per germline. Trimming cost V 5 bases and J 4 bases, with 13 bases left between them. The study's findings and limits: Significant enrichment of disease-linked clones was reportedly seen in matched ankylosing spondylitis synovial fluid. Clones linked to disease, bearing a CD8+ phenotype, were relatively rare in peripheral blood. Seven to nine highly homologous variants formed a TCR beta motif that appeared characteristic of ankylosing spondylitis blood.

The receptor's source is a male donor with ankylosing spondylitis or in good health (not recorded which). Sequencing input: blood, either unsorted or a sorted T cell fraction (not recorded which). V usage is TRBV6-5 and J usage is TRBJ2-3; D remains ambiguous. CDR3 region: CASSHLETSDTQYF. The DNA of the CDR3 is TGTGCCAGCAGTCACCTGGAGACTTCAGATACGCAGTATTTT.